This T cell receptor (beta chain) is drawn from a study of coeliac disease. Study-wide points: Active celiac intraepithelial and lamina propria samples had lower TRB and TRG clonality than control samples.

Method: immunoSEQ multiplex PCR; TCRdb's copy keeps in-frame clones and lacks some. This sample has more than 4,000 clones, with around 69% found just once. In regard to this clone: Its antigen is not known.

CDR1 and CDR2 from the germline V gene are GTSNPN and SVGIG (reference sequence). The CDR3 has 14 amino acids. Trimming removed 2 bases from V and 5 bases from J, with 13 bases in between. The TCR comes from a woman between 18 and 29 years old with active celiac disease. This chain joins TRBV30 and TRBJ2-4; tentative D call: TRBD2 (6 bases). Sequences were obtained from intraepithelial lymphocytes from the gut. DNA for the CDR3: TGTGCCTGGAGTTTTGGACTAAGCCAAAACATTCAGTACTTC. Translation gives CAWSFGLSQNIQYF. Together with reference TRBV30 and TRBJ2-4, the CDR3 gives the full variable domain: SQTIHQWPATLVQPVGSPLSLECTVEGTSNPNLYWYRQAAGRGLQLLFYSVGIGQISSEVPQNLSASRPQDRQFILSSKKLLLSDSGFYLCAWSFGLSQNIQYFGAGTRLSVL.